This record looks at one T cell receptor beta chain sequence and its context. In the original workflow: For nucleated cells, counts were estimated from reference gene primer amplification. TCRdb keeps only in-frame clones here, not all; method: immunoSEQ multiplex PCR. V, J and clone size reflect that table, while D and trimming were determined from the DNA. This table holds fewer than 200,000 clones, over 65% found once. The germline V gene has CDR1 SNHLY and CDR2 FYNNEI. With 6 bases clipped from V and 3 bases from J, the junction kept 6 bases outside the gene matches. This CDR3 is built from 15 residues. This specimen comes from a study of blood T cell repertoires in COVID-19. About the study: Collection of acute and convalescent COVID-19 samples took place in the United States, Italy and Spain. PBMCs, B-cell-depleted T cells, or T cells provided the cDNA or gDNA that made up the material.

The sequence came from a woman of 80 years or more with acute or convalescent COVID-19. Sequencing was done on a sample of peripheral blood. The J gene is TRBJ2-7, the V gene TRBV2, with 12 bases matching TRBD2. CDR3 loop: CASSETSGSLYEQYF. CDR3 sequence (DNA): TGTGCCAGCAGCGAGACTAGCGGGAGTCTCTACGAGCAGTACTTC.